One TCR beta chain is described in this entry. The sample originates from a study of blood T cell repertoires in COVID-19. Study-level background: The analysed material was cDNA or gDNA that came from T cells, B-cell-depleted T cells, or PBMCs.

Sequenced by immunoSEQ multiplex PCR; TCRdb stores in-frame clones only, minus some. The sample has under 350,000 clones, roughly 90% seen once. This CDR3 has 14 residues. The V and J ends lost 4 bases and 8 bases, in that order; junction bases with no gene match: 6. CDR1 is KGHSH, CDR2 LQKENI, per germline. The chain carries TRBV18 and TRBJ1-4; 8 bases agree with TRBD1. Sequenced: peripheral blood. The receptor was derived from a woman aged 30 to 39 with COVID-19, enrolled during active disease. The DNA for the CDR3 is TGTGCCAGCTCACACGACAGGGGAGGGGAAAAACTGTTTTTT. This gives the protein CASSHDRGGEKLFF.